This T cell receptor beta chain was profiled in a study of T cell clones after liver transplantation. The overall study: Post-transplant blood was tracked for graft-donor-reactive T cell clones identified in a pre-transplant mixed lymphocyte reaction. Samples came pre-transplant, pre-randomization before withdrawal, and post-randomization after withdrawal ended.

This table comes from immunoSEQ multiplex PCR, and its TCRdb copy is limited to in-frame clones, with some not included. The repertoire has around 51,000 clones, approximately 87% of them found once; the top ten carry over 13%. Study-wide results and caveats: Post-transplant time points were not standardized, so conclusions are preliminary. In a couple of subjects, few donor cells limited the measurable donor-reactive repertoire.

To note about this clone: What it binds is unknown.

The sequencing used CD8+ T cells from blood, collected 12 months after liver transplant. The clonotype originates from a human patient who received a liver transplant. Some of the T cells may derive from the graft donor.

CDR3 amino acids: CASSYGTLFSNQPQHF. In DNA form, the CDR3 reads TGTGCCAGCAGTTACGGGACACTTTTTAGCAATCAGCCCCAGCATTTT. The rearrangement links TRBV6-6 to TRBJ1-5, with D tentatively TRBD1 (6 bases). The germline V gene has CDR1 MNHNY and CDR2 SVGAGI (reference sequence). This CDR3 is built from 16 residues. V was trimmed by 2 bases and J by 0 bases, leaving 11 bases between them.